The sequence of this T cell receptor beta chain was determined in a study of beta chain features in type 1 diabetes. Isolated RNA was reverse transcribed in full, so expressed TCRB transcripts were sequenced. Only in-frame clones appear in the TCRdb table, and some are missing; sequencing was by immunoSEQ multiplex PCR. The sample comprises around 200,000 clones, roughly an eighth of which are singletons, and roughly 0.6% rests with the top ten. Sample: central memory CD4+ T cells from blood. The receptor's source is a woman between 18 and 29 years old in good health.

The CDR3 bases are TGTGCCAGCAGCATGACTAGGCAGGAGGCGTTCTTC. Its translation is CASSMTRQEAFF. The chain carries TRBV7-2 and TRBJ2-1; maybe TRBD2 (6 bases). V lost 5 bases to trimming and J lost 15 bases, with 17 bases between them. This CDR3 region has 12 residues. Germline V gives CDR1 SGHTA, CDR2 FQGNSA.